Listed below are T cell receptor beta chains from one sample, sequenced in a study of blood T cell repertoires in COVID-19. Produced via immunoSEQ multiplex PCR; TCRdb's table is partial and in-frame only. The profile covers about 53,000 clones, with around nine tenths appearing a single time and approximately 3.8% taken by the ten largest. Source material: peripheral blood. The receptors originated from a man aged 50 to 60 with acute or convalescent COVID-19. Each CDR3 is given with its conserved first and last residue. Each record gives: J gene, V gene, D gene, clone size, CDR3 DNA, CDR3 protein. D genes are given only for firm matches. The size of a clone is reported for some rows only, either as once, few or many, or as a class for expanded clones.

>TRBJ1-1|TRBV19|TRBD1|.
TGTGCCAGTAAGGAACCGACAGGGTACATGTACACTGAAGCTTTCTTT
CASKEPTGYMYTEAFF
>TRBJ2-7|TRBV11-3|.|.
TGTGCCAGCAGCTTAAATACCGGGGGACCAAGTATTGTCTTC
CASSLNTGGPSIVF
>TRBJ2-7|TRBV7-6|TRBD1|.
TGTGCCAGCAGCTTAGCCGGGACAGGGTTCGACTACGAGCAGTACTTC
CASSLAGTGFDYEQYF
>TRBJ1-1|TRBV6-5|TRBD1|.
TGTGCCAGCAGCGTCCGGGACAGGGGTGTGGAAGCTTTCTTT
CASSVRDRGVEAFF
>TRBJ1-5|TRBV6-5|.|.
TGTGCCAGCAGTTACTCGATACCAGGCCCGAATCAGCCCCAGCATTTT
CASSYSIPGPNQPQHF
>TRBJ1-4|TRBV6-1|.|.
TGTGCCAGCAGTGAAGCGGGCAGCGGGCAAAGAAAACTGTTTTTT
CASSEAGSGQRKLFF
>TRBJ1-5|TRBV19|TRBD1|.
TGTGCCAGTAGTATTCGTTCTTACAGGGGAGGTCAGCCCCAGCATTTT
CASSIRSYRGGQPQHF
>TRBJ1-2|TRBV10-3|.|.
TGTGCCATCAGTATCAGGGCCTTGAATCGGTTCCTAATAACTGACGGGAACTATGGCTACACCTTC
CAISIRALNRFLITDGNYGYTF
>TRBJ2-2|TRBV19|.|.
TGTGCCAGTGGCAATAGGGTTAGGACAGCGAACACCGGGGAGCTGTTTTTT
CASGNRVRTANTGELFF
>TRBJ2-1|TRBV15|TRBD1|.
TGTGCCACCAGAACTAAAGGGACAGGGTCACACAATGAGCAGTTCTTC
CATRTKGTGSHNEQFF
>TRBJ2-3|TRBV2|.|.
TGTGCCTGTCTCATAAGGGGGGGGACAGATACGCAGTATTTT
CACLIRGGTDTQYF
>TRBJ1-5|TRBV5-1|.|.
TGCGCCAGCAGCCCGGATGGGACATTTAACAATCAGCCCCAGCATTTT
CASSPDGTFNNQPQHF
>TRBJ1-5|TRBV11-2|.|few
TGTGCCAGCAGCTTAGATCCGGGAGGTCAGCCCCAGCATTTT
CASSLDPGGQPQHF
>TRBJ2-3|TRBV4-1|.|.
TGCGCCAGCAGCCAAGAATGGGGCCTGGGGATCGGGCGCACAGATACGCAGTATTTT
CASSQEWGLGIGRTDTQYF
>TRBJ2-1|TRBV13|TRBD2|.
TGTGCCAGCAGTTTTAGCGGGGAGGAGTCGGAGCAGTTCTTC
CASSFSGEESEQFF
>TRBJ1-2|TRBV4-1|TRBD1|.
TGCGCCAGCAGCCTTGGGACAGACGGCTATGGCTACACCTTC
CASSLGTDGYGYTF
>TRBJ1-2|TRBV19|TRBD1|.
TGTGCCAGTAGTGCTGACAGGGGTGGCTATGGCTACACCTTC
CASSADRGGYGYTF
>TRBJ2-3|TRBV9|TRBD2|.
TGTGCCAGCAGCCGTAGCGGGGGTTGGCGACAGTCTAGCACAGATACGCAGTATTTT
CASSRSGGWRQSSTDTQYF
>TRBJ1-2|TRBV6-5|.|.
TGTGCCGTCCTTGAGGAGGACAGTAACTATGGCTACACCTTC
CAVLEEDSNYGYTF
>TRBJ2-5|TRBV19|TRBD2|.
TGTGCCAGTAGCACCGGACTAGCGGGAGGGCCGATGCGACAAGAGACCCAGTACTTC
CASSTGLAGGPMRQETQYF
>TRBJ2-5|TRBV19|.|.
.
CASTSGQGYGETQYF
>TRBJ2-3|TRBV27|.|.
TGTGCCAGCACGAGCACAGATACGCAGTATTTT
CASTSTDTQYF